This T cell receptor (beta chain) was found in a study of graft-versus-host responses after intestinal transplantation (TCRdb year 2021). Regarding the complete study: The transplants that recipients received were multivisceral, liver-intestinal, or isolated intestinal. A peak of at least 4% donor T cells among recipient peripheral blood mononuclear cells was the definition used for donor T cell macrochimerism. A cohort of around 25 intestinal transplant recipients, including one retransplant, was enrolled, and a few patients lacking pretransplant specimens were excluded. Bulk TCR-beta CDR3 sequencing was used to track graft-versus-host and host-versus-graft alloreactive T cell clones in the graft, circulation and bone marrow after intestinal transplantation. All recipients received anti-thymocyte globulin induction followed by maintenance tacrolimus and steroids for around 3 years. Samples from a few later patients were sequenced in-house on an Illumina MiSeq with MiXCR processing rather than by the commercial service. Alloreactive clones were identified by sequencing pre-transplant mixed lymphocyte reaction products and comparing these products with unstimulated pre-transplant donor and recipient T cells. General findings and caveats noted by the study authors: Early after transplant, peak levels of circulating GvH clones were associated with declines in HvG clones. High GvH to HvG T cell clonal ratios were observed in the allografts of patients with donor T cell macrochimerism. The conclusions were limited by the relatively low number and heterogeneity of the intestinal transplant patients. GvH clones were detected in recipient bone marrow, and some of these GvH clones were observed earlier in ileal mucosa or blood, consistent with an intestinal mucosal origin.

The label giving this sample's time point can be read as: cells obtained before transplantation from donor or recipient. CD3+CD4+ and CD3+CD8+ populations were FACS-sorted from unstimulated pre-transplant donor and recipient cells taken from spleen or lymph nodes. Receptor amplification or capture employed the immunoSEQ multiplex PCR assay. In most patients, genomic DNA was isolated using the Qiagen DNeasy Blood and Tissue Kit and sent frozen to Adaptive Biotechnologies for TCR sequencing. For most patients, genomic DNA was subjected to high-throughput TCR-beta CDR3 sequencing by Adaptive Biotechnologies. The authors processed their data as follows. Adaptive's ImmunoSEQ software supplied the TCR sequencing data for more than 15 patients, while MiXCR and VDJtools were used to process a few other patients. To correct CD4 versus CD8 sorting errors, any sequence found in both subsets at a frequency ratio below 5:1 was removed. Because the origin of CDR3 nucleotide sequences shared between donor and recipient could not be assigned, those sequences were removed. To be classed as alloreactive, a clone needed at least 2-fold expansion over unstimulated cells and a minimum CFSE-low frequency of 0.002% (template counts) or 0.001% (read counts). Mappable clones were those detected in sequenced pre-transplant spleen, lymph node, or MLR CFSE-low populations of the donor or recipient. The cumulative frequency of alloreactive clones was calculated as a percentage of all sequences, weighted by copy number. This immuneACCESS table, as held by TCRdb, lists in-frame sequences with V and J called but not all clones. Of the missing ones, under half trace to an unresolved V gene in checked studies; the others have no known cause. That table is the source of V, J and clone size, and D and trimming were worked out from the DNA. The table for this sample lists more than 95,000 clones; over 75% of them were counted only once. The biggest ten clones account for 0.9% of the sample.

The germline V gene gives CDR1 as MDHEN and CDR2 as SYDVKM. The CDR3 holds 14 amino acids from the cysteine to the phenylalanine. Only CDR3 DNA remains: 42 bases, in frame from the first base. V drops 3 bases and J drops 8 bases, leaving 16 bases in between. As regards this clone: No antigen is known for it. The input lacks base qualities; no much larger clone sits a single base away.

The sample was unstimulated CD4+ T cells sorted from spleen or lymph node cells, taken before intestinal transplant. The source is a human donor who received an intestinal transplant. The chain is assembled from TRBV28 and TRBJ1-2, with no D gene named confidently. The CDR3 reads CASSFLSGSSGYTF. DNA sequence: TGTGCCAGCAGTTTTTTATCCGGGTCGAGCGGCTACACCTTC.